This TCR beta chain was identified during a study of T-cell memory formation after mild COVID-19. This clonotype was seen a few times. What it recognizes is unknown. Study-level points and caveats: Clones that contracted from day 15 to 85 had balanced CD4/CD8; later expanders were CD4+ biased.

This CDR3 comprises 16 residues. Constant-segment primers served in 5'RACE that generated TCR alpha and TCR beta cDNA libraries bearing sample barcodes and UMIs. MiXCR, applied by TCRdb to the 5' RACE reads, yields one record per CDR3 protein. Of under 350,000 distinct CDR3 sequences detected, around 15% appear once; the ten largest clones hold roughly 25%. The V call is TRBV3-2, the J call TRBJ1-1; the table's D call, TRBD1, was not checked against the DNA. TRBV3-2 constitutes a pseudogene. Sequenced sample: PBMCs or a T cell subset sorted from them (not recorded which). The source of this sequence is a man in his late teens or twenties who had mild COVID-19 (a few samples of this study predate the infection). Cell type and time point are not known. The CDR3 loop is CASSQDDLRGWAEAFF. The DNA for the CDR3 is TGTGCCAGCAGCCAAGATGACCTCCGGGGGTGGGCTGAAGCTTTCTTT.